This T cell receptor beta chain is drawn from a study of blood T cell repertoires in COVID-19. Looking at the study overall: T cells, B-cell-depleted T cells, or PBMCs provided the cDNA or gDNA that served as material.

Some clones are missing from TCRdb's copy, which holds only in-frame ones; the method was immunoSEQ multiplex PCR. Of 170,000 or so clones listed, more than 85% are singletons. Comments on this clone: Other DNA variants within this sample encode the same CDR3.

CDR1 is SEHNR, CDR2 FQNEAQ, per germline (reference sequence). Trimming took 3 bases from V and 4 from J; bases not matched to a gene: 2. The CDR3 covers 14 residues. The TCR was taken from a man between 35 and 55 years old with active or convalescent COVID-19. The material sequenced was peripheral blood. The chain is built from TRBV7-9 and TRBJ1-4, with 7 bases identical to TRBD1. The CDR3 protein is CASSLGQSNEKLFF. CDR3 coding DNA: TGTGCCAGCAGCTTGGGACAGAGTAATGAAAAACTGTTTTTT.